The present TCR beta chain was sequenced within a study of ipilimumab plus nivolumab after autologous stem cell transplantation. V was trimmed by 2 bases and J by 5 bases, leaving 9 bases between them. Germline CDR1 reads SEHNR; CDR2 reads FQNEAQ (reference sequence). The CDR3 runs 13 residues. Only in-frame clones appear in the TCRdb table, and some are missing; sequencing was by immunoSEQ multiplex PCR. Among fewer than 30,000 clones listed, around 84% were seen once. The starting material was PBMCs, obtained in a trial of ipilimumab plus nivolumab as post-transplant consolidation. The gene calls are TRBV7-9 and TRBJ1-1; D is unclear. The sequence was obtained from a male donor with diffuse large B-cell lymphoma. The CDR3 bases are TGTGCCAGCAGCTTAACGACCCAGACTGAAGCTTTCTTT. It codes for CASSLTTQTEAFF.